The rows below give T cell receptor beta chains drawn from one sample of a study of T-cell reconstitution after alpha-beta-depleted transplantation in children. From the PCR reads, TCRdb called clonotypes with MiXCR, one entry per CDR3 protein. The sample contains tens of thousands of distinct CDR3 sequences, approximately 4.4% of which appear only once. The sequencing here drew on PBMCs, mostly from graft donor cells, taken 180 days after TCRalphabeta/CD19-depleted stem cell transplant. The receptors derive from a boy under two years old who had a stem cell transplant for acute myeloid leukemia, so the T cells may come from the graft donor. Each CDR3 is given with its conserved first and last residue. Fields, in order: J gene, clone size, V gene, D gene, CDR3 DNA, CDR3 protein. The D gene is left open where the match is weak. Size is omitted from some rows. Given values are once, few, many or a class for expanded clones.

j_gene: TRBJ2-7; abundance: many; v_gene: TRBV4-3; d_gene: NA; CDR3nt: TGCGCCAGCAGCCAAGCTTTGGTCGGGGATAGCTCCTACGAGCAGTACTTC; CDR3aa: CASSQALVGDSSYEQYF
j_gene: TRBJ2-2; abundance: many; v_gene: TRBV7-9; d_gene: NA; CDR3nt: TGTGCCAGCAGCCCGACAGGTCTCCTCACCGGGGAGCTGTTTTTT; CDR3aa: CASSPTGLLTGELFF
j_gene: TRBJ2-3; abundance: few; v_gene: TRBV20-1; d_gene: TRBD2; CDR3nt: TGCAGTGCTAGAGTTACTAGCGGGGGGGCCTGGGATACGCAGTATTTT; CDR3aa: CSARVTSGGAWDTQYF
j_gene: TRBJ1-2; abundance: many; v_gene: TRBV29-1; d_gene: TRBD1; CDR3nt: TGCAGCGCGGAGAGGTTACAGGGGAGCGGCTACACCTTC; CDR3aa: CSAERLQGSGYTF
j_gene: TRBJ2-2; abundance: many; v_gene: TRBV7-8; d_gene: NA; CDR3nt: TGTGCCAGCAGCTTAGAAGGGGGGGGGGACACCGGGGAGCTGTTTTTT; CDR3aa: CASSLEGGGDTGELFF
j_gene: TRBJ1-5; abundance: many; v_gene: TRBV5-1; d_gene: NA; CDR3nt: TGCGCCAGCAGCTTAGGGGCAGGGATGAATCAGCCCCAGCATTTT; CDR3aa: CASSLGAGMNQPQHF
j_gene: TRBJ2-4; abundance: many; v_gene: TRBV5-1; d_gene: NA; CDR3nt: TGCGCCAGCAGCCCTTGGGCATACATACCCAAAAACATTCAGTACTTC; CDR3aa: CASSPWAYIPKNIQYF
j_gene: TRBJ1-2; abundance: many; v_gene: TRBV12-3/TRBV12-4; d_gene: NA; CDR3nt: TGTGCCAGCAGCCCTTACAAGTCAAGCTATGGCTACACCTTC; CDR3aa: CASSPYKSSYGYTF
j_gene: TRBJ1-4; abundance: many; v_gene: TRBV4-2; d_gene: NA; CDR3nt: TGTGCCAGCAGCCAAGATTGGAAAGGGAGGGCAACTAATGAAAAACTGTTTTTT; CDR3aa: CASSQDWKGRATNEKLFF
j_gene: TRBJ2-1; abundance: many; v_gene: TRBV9; d_gene: NA; CDR3nt: TGTGCCAGCAGCGTAGGGGGGCTAGCGGCCTACAATGAGCAGTTCTTC; CDR3aa: CASSVGGLAAYNEQFF
j_gene: TRBJ1-4; abundance: many; v_gene: TRBV7-9; d_gene: TRBD1; CDR3nt: TGTGCCAGCAGCTTAAATGGTGGGACAGGGAGTGAAAAACTGTTTTTT; CDR3aa: CASSLNGGTGSEKLFF
j_gene: TRBJ1-5; abundance: many; v_gene: TRBV10-3; d_gene: NA; CDR3nt: TGTGCCATCAGTGAGCGGAGGGGGTTGAATCAGCCCCAGCATTTT; CDR3aa: CAISERRGLNQPQHF
j_gene: TRBJ1-1; abundance: many; v_gene: TRBV9; d_gene: NA; CDR3nt: TGTGCCAGCAGCGTAGTTCTTGTCGCTGAAGCTTTCTTT; CDR3aa: CASSVVLVAEAFF
j_gene: TRBJ2-5; abundance: many; v_gene: TRBV12-3/TRBV12-4; d_gene: NA; CDR3nt: TGTGCCAGCAGTTTAGCGCGAGTCGAAGGGACCCAGTACTTC; CDR3aa: CASSLARVEGTQYF
j_gene: TRBJ2-3; abundance: many; v_gene: TRBV6-1; d_gene: NA; CDR3nt: TGTGCCAGCAGTGACGGACGGACCGACACAGATACGCAGTATTTT; CDR3aa: CASSDGRTDTDTQYF
j_gene: TRBJ1-2; abundance: few; v_gene: TRBV5-6; d_gene: TRBD1; CDR3nt: TGTGCCAGCAGCCGGGACAGGGACTCTGGCTACACCTTC; CDR3aa: CASSRDRDSGYTF
j_gene: TRBJ2-3; abundance: few; v_gene: TRBV7-6; d_gene: NA; CDR3nt: TGTGCCAGCAGCTTCGGAGGGGCCGGGGGTACGCAGTATTTT; CDR3aa: CASSFGGAGGTQYF
j_gene: TRBJ2-7; abundance: many; v_gene: TRBV25-1; d_gene: TRBD1; CDR3nt: TGTGCCAGCAGTGAAAGCTATGGGACAGGGACCTACGAGCAGTACTTC; CDR3aa: CASSESYGTGTYEQYF
j_gene: TRBJ1-1; abundance: many; v_gene: TRBV12-3/TRBV12-4; d_gene: TRBD1; CDR3nt: TGTGCCAGCAGTCAGACAGGGGGGTACACTGAAGCTTTCTTT; CDR3aa: CASSQTGGYTEAFF
j_gene: TRBJ2-5; abundance: many; v_gene: TRBV4-3; d_gene: NA; CDR3nt: TGCGCCAGCAGCTCCCGGACAGCCATTGGCGAGACCCAGTACTTC; CDR3aa: CASSSRTAIGETQYF
j_gene: TRBJ2-5; abundance: many; v_gene: TRBV12-3/TRBV12-4; d_gene: NA; CDR3nt: TGTGCCAGCAGCGAAAGAATGGGGGGTTACGAAGAGACCCAGTACTTC; CDR3aa: CASSERMGGYEETQYF
j_gene: TRBJ2-2; abundance: many; v_gene: TRBV12-3/TRBV12-4; d_gene: TRBD2; CDR3nt: TGTGCCAGCAGTTCGACGGGGGGGGGAACCGGGGAGCTGTTTTTT; CDR3aa: CASSSTGGGTGELFF
j_gene: TRBJ2-3; abundance: NA; v_gene: TRBV3-1; d_gene: NA; CDR3nt: TGTGCCAGCAGCCTCGGGCGAACGCAGTATTTT; CDR3aa: CASSLGRTQYF
j_gene: TRBJ2-3; abundance: many; v_gene: TRBV18; d_gene: NA; CDR3nt: TGTGCCAGCTCACCCAGACTCACAGATACGCAGTATTTT; CDR3aa: CASSPRLTDTQYF
j_gene: TRBJ2-3; abundance: few; v_gene: TRBV2; d_gene: TRBD1; CDR3nt: TGTGCCAGCTCAGTACGAGGACAGGGAACCGATACGCAGTATTTT; CDR3aa: CASSVRGQGTDTQYF
j_gene: TRBJ1-5; abundance: many; v_gene: TRBV24-1; d_gene: NA; CDR3nt: TGTGCCACCAGTGAGTTCTTTAGCAATCAGCCCCAGCATTTT; CDR3aa: CATSEFFSNQPQHF
j_gene: TRBJ1-2; abundance: many; v_gene: TRBV20-1; d_gene: NA; CDR3nt: TGCAGTGCGAGCCGGGACTCAAGCTATGGCTACACCTTC; CDR3aa: CSASRDSSYGYTF
j_gene: TRBJ2-4; abundance: NA; v_gene: TRBV12-3/TRBV12-4; d_gene: TRBD1; CDR3nt: TGTGCCAGCAGTTCCCCAGGGGGAAACATTCAGTACTTC; CDR3aa: CASSSPGGNIQYF
j_gene: TRBJ1-1; abundance: many; v_gene: TRBV5-6; d_gene: NA; CDR3nt: TGTGCCAGCAGCTTGGGCGGCACTTACACTGAAGCTTTCTTT; CDR3aa: CASSLGGTYTEAFF